This TCR beta chain came from a study of cytomegalovirus exposure and HLA in healthy donors. The PCR used 60 Vbeta and 13 Jbeta primers. TCRdb keeps only in-frame clones here, not all; method: immunoSEQ multiplex PCR. The sample carries fewer than 250,000 clones, roughly 88% recorded once. CDR1 SNHLY and CDR2 FYNNEI come from the germline V gene. CDR3 length equals 17 residues. Germline trimming cut 4 bases from V and 2 bases from J; bases unmatched to any gene: 9. Findings of the study overall: The study flagged fewer than 200 TCR beta chains as cytomegalovirus-associated. Differences between HLA loci emerged in a later analysis of TCR association rates, with DRB1 most and HLA-C fewest.

Note on this clone: The antigen is undetermined.

The receptor comes from a boy younger than 10 in good health and CMV-seronegative. The sequencing input was PBMCs. The chain employs TRBV2 and TRBJ1-2, with TRBD1 matching over 11 bases. The CDR3 DNA sequence: TGTGCCAGCAGTGGTCCGGGACAGGGGGGATTGAACTATGGCTACACCTTC. This codes for CASSGPGQGGLNYGYTF.